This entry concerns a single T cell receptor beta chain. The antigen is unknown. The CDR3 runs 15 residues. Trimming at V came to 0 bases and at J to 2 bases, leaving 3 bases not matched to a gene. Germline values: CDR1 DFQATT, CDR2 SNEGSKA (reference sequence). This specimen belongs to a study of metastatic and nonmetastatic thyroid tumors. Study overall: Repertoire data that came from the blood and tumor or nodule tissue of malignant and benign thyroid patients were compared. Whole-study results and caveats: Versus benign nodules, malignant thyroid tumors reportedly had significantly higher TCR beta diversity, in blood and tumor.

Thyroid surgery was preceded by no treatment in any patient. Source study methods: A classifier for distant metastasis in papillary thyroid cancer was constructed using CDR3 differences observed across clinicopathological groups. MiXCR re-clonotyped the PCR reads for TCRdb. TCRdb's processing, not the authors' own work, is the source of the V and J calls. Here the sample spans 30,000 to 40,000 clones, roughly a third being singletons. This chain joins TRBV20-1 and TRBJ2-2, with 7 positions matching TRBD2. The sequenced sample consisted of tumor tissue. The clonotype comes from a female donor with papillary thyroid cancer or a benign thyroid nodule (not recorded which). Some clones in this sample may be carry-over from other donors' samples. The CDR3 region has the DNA TGCAGTGCTAGAGATCTAGCGGCAAACACCGGGGAGCTGTTTTTT. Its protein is CSARDLAANTGELFF.